One and the same sample provided the 14 T cell receptor beta chains below, sequenced in a study of radiotherapy plus CTLA-4 blockade in lung cancer. TCRdb's table, derived via immunoSEQ multiplex PCR, lists solely in-frame clones and lacks some. The top ten hold roughly 3.3% of the sample, which has 40,000 to 50,000 clones, roughly 80% seen once. The input for sequencing was peripheral blood, taken from a patient treated with radiotherapy plus ipilimumab. All receptors derive from a human donor with non-small cell lung cancer who had stable disease on radiotherapy plus ipilimumab.

Only a few counts were recorded for this clone. Written as DNA, the CDR3 is TGTGCCAGCTGGAGGGGGCGCGGGGAGCAGTACTTC. The encoded protein is CASWRGRGEQYF. This chain uses TRBV6-6 with TRBJ2-7, with D possibly TRBD1 on 7 matching bases. Per germline, CDR1 MNHNY and CDR2 SVGAGI (reference sequence). The V end was cut by 8 bases, the J end by 7 bases, with 15 bases between. The CDR3 sequence is 12 residues long.

The chain recombines TRBV5-1 with TRBJ1-4, with D hard to call. Deletions cut 2 bases from V and 7 bases from J, with 9 bases between. This CDR3 has 13 amino acids. Germline-derived CDR1 and CDR2 are SGHRS and YFSETQ. The CDR3 is CASSFQAGEKLFF. CDR3 coding DNA: TGCGCCAGCAGCTTTCAGGCAGGTGAAAAACTGTTTTTT.

V gene TRBV2 combines with J gene TRBJ1-5, with 10 nucleotides matching TRBD1. V gave up 6 bases and J gave up 4 bases; unmatched junction bases: 9. Germline assignment: CDR1 SNHLY and CDR2 FYNNEI. The CDR3 consists of 16 residues. In DNA, the CDR3 is TGTGCCAGCAGAGTTGACAGGGGGCTAGGTAATCAGCCCCAGCATTTT. Protein: CASRVDRGLGNQPQHF.

The V call is TRBV5-4, the J call TRBJ2-5; D ambiguous. Germline V gene sequence: CDR1 SGHNT, CDR2 YYREEE (reference sequence). The CDR3 consists of 13 residues. Between the trimmed V and J ends, which lost 2 bases and 1 base, there was a span of 6 bases. Here the CDR3 reads CASSLNIQETQYF. CDR3 nucleotides: TGTGCCAGCAGCTTAAATATCCAAGAGACCCAGTACTTC.

This sequence joins TRBV25-1 and TRBJ2-2, with D tentatively TRBD2 (5 bases). V lost 6 bases, J lost 6 bases, and 17 bases lay in between. Looked up from germline, CDR1 is MGHDK and CDR2 is SYGVNS. This CDR3 has 15 amino acids. This chain's CDR3 is CASSQTRIEPGELFF. The CDR3, as DNA: TGTGCCAGCAGCCAAACTAGGATTGAGCCCGGGGAGCTGTTTTTT.

The rearrangement links TRBV7-2 to TRBJ2-3; 10 bases match TRBD2. Losses at the gene ends were 4 bases for V and 5 bases for J; bases not matched to a gene: 3. Germline-derived CDR1 and CDR2 are SGHTA and FQGNSA. The CDR3 runs 14 residues. CDR3 region: CASSSLAGLDTQYF. In DNA, the CDR3 is TGTGCCAGCAGCTCACTAGCGGGGCTAGATACGCAGTATTTT.

Details on this clone: Other nucleotide sequences in the sample specify the same CDR3. The chain is built from TRBV9 and TRBJ2-1; 12 nucleotides line up with TRBD2. V lost 3 bases, J lost 7 bases, and 5 bases stayed unmatched. This CDR3 has 15 residues. CDR1 and CDR2 from the germline V gene are SGDLS and YYNGEE. CDR3: CASSASGRAKNEQFF. The CDR3 DNA reads as TGTGCCAGCAGCGCTAGCGGGAGGGCCAAGAATGAGCAGTTCTTC.

This clone appeared once. The V and J genes are TRBV4-1 and TRBJ1-1; 8 positions match TRBD1. Germline V lookup: CDR1 MGHRA, CDR2 YSYEKL. The V gene end was trimmed by 4 bases and the J gene end by 3 bases; junction bases not matched to a gene: 10. This CDR3 region has 16 residues. CDR3 in amino acids: CASSLPPTGVDTEAFF. DNA for the CDR3: TGCGCCAGCAGCCTCCCTCCGACAGGGGTGGACACTGAAGCTTTCTTT.

This chain joins TRBV19 and TRBJ1-2, with 9 bases lining up with TRBD1. This CDR3 has 13 amino acids. CDR1 is LNHDA, CDR2 SQIVND, per germline (reference sequence). The V and J ends lost 3 bases and 4 bases, in that order; junction bases with no gene match: 0. The CDR3 loop reads CASSMTGGYGYTF. For the CDR3, the DNA is TGTGCCAGTAGTATGACAGGGGGCTATGGCTACACCTTC. The full variable domain, with the rest looked up from reference TRBV19 and TRBJ1-2, is DGGITQSPKYLFRKEGQNVTLSCEQNLNHDAMYWYRQDPGQGLRLIYYSQIVNDFQKGDIAEGYSVSREKKESFPLTVTSAQKNPTAFYLCASSMTGGYGYTFGSGTRLTVV.

The CDR3 region has the DNA TGTGCCAGCAGCGGGCCCTTAAGCAATCAGCCCCAGCATTTT. It yields the protein CASSGPLSNQPQHF. The chain links TRBV9 to TRBJ1-5; the D is unclear. V lost 3 bases, J lost 1 base, and 8 bases lay in between. Germline V gene data show CDR1 as SGDLS and CDR2 as YYNGEE. The CDR3 has 14 amino acids.

The rearrangement links TRBV7-3 to TRBJ2-1; 14 bases line up with TRBD2. J lost 11 bases, V lost 2 bases, and 5 bases had no gene match. The CDR3 contains 15 residues. Germline loops: CDR1 SGHTA, CDR2 FQGTGA. The CDR3 reads CASSLGGTSGSQQFF. The DNA for the CDR3 is TGTGCCAGCAGCTTAGGAGGGACTAGCGGGAGTCAGCAGTTCTTC. The full variable domain, completed using reference TRBV7-3 and TRBJ2-1, is GAGVSQTPSNKVTEKGKYVELRCDPISGHTALYWYRQSLGQGPEFLIYFQGTGAADDSGLPNDRFFAVRPEGSVSTLKIQRTERGDSAVYLCASSLGGTSGSQQFFGPGTRLTVL.

The chain joins TRBV6-1 to TRBJ2-2; TRBD2 aligns across 10 bases. CDR1 is MNHNS, CDR2 SASEGT, per germline. The CDR3 has 15 amino acids. The J segment lost 9 bases and the V segment lost 7 bases, leaving 11 bases of the junction unmatched. CDR3 sequence: CASTQVAGGVRELFF. The CDR3 DNA reads TGTGCCAGCACTCAAGTAGCGGGAGGAGTCAGGGAGCTGTTTTTT.

There are a few counts of this clone. The chain links TRBV4-1 to TRBJ2-7, with D tentatively TRBD1 (6 bases). CDR1 and CDR2 from the germline V gene are MGHRA and YSYEKL. With 4 bases removed from V and 4 bases from J, the gap between germline ends came to 14 bases. The CDR3 runs to 14 residues. This CDR3 is CASSPTDRQYEQYF. The CDR3 nucleotides are TGCGCCAGCAGCCCAACGGACAGACAGTACGAGCAGTACTTC.

V and J are TRBV15 and TRBJ2-5, with 7 bases aligning to TRBD1. J gave up 5 bases and V 5 bases, and 11 bases lay outside the gene matches. The CDR3 extends over 15 amino acids. Germline V gene data show CDR1 as LNHNV and CDR2 as YYDKDF (reference sequence). The CDR3 DNA follows: TGTGCCACCAGCTCTTTTCTCGGGACAGTTGAGACCCAGTACTTC. This codes for CATSSFLGTVETQYF.